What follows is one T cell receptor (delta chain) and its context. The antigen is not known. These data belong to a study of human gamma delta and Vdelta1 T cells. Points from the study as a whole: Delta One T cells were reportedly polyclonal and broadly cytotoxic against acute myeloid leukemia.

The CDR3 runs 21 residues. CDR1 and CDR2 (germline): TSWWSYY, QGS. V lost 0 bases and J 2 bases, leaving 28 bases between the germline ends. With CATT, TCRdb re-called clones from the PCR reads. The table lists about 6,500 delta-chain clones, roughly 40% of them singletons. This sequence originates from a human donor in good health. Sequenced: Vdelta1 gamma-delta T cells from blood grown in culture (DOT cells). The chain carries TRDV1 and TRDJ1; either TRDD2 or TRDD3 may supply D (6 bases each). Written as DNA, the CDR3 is TGTGCTCTTGGGGAACTGTGTCCTACCACGTGGGGATGCCGGGGGACCGATAAACTCATCTTT. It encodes CALGELCPTTWGCRGTDKLIF.